The 32 T cell receptor beta chains below all came from one sample that was sequenced in a study of graft-versus-host responses after intestinal transplantation. The protocol was immunoSEQ multiplex PCR, while the TCRdb copy is restricted to in-frame clones and leaves out a portion. The data show about 39,000 clones, with over 90% seen just once and 3.6% held by the top ten. Specimen: PBMCs, collected 700 to 850 days after intestinal transplantation. Receptors originate from a human patient who received an intestinal transplant, so some T cells may come from the graft donor.

The CDR3 DNA sequence: TGTGCCAGCAGCGCGGGACAGGGAGTGTACGAGCAGTACTTC. It is translated as CASSAGQGVYEQYF. This chain links TRBV9 with TRBJ2-7; 9 positions match TRBD1. Trimming took 3 bases from V and 4 from J; bases not matched to a gene: 5. The CDR3 spans 14 residues. Per germline, CDR1 SGDLS and CDR2 YYNGEE.

This chain joins TRBV29-1 and TRBJ2-3, with 7 bases that match TRBD2. The CDR3 length is 15 residues. The junction had 10 bases not matched to a gene; V was cut back by 2 bases and J by 5 bases. Per germline, CDR1 SQVTM and CDR2 ANQGSEA. The CDR3 DNA is TGCAGCGTTGAAAGGAGCGCGGGGGAGAGAGATACGCAGTATTTT. It codes for CSVERSAGERDTQYF.

V is TRBV10-3 and J is TRBJ2-1; a weak D match, TRBD2 (6 bases). Trimming took 10 bases from V and 7 from J, leaving 20 bases between them. The CDR3 covers 14 residues. Germline V lookup: CDR1 ENHRY, CDR2 SYGVKD. CDR3 residues: CATRRDPGTNEQFF. The CDR3 DNA sequence: TGTGCCACCCGGCGGGATCCCGGAACGAATGAGCAGTTCTTC.

The chain has TRBV11-3 and TRBJ2-7; D gene uncertain. The CDR3 sequence is 12 residues long. Germline CDR1 is SGHNT and CDR2 is YENEEA. Trimming took off 4 bases at V and 5 bases at J, with 9 bases between the two ends. The CDR3 protein is CASSSTLDEQYF. The CDR3 DNA sequence: TGTGCCAGCAGCTCGACTTTGGACGAGCAGTACTTC.

This rearrangement joins TRBV5-1 to TRBJ2-3; the match to TRBD2 covers 10 bases. This CDR3 contains 17 residues. Per germline, CDR1 SGHRS and CDR2 YFSETQ. Trimming at V came to 4 bases and at J to 2 bases, leaving 10 bases not matched to a gene. CDR3 loop: CASSIKAGLAATDTQYF. In DNA form, the CDR3 reads TGCGCCAGCAGCATAAAGGCAGGACTAGCGGCCACAGATACGCAGTATTTT.

J is TRBJ1-1 and V is TRBV18; a weak D match, TRBD1 (6 bases). V was pared by 4 bases and J by 5 bases, with 20 bases between. This CDR3 comprises 16 residues. The germline V gene encodes CDR1 KGHSH and CDR2 LQKENI. The CDR3 here is CASSRTSLGGGTEAFF. CDR3 coding DNA: TGTGCCAGCTCACGGACTTCATTAGGGGGAGGAACTGAAGCTTTCTTT.

The gene calls are TRBV9 and TRBJ2-3, with D perhaps TRBD1 or TRBD2 (5 bases each). CDR1 and CDR2 from the germline V gene are SGDLS and YYNGEE. The CDR3 runs to 16 residues. Trimming took off 4 bases at V and 4 bases at J, with 19 bases between the two ends. CDR3: CASSPREGADSDTQYF. The CDR3 DNA sequence: TGTGCCAGCAGCCCTCGGGAAGGGGCCGACTCAGATACGCAGTATTTT.

J is TRBJ1-4 and V is TRBV28; 8 bases are shared with TRBD1. The germline gives CDR1 MDHEN, CDR2 SYDVKM. The CDR3 extends over 15 amino acids. V lost 6 bases and J lost 6; bases outside the gene matches: 9. The CDR3 here is CASRMSGGGDEKLFF. The CDR3 coding sequence is TGTGCCAGCAGGATGTCAGGGGGCGGTGATGAAAAACTGTTTTTT.

This clone was recorded only once. This chain joins TRBV15 and TRBJ2-1; D may be TRBD1 (5 bases). Between the trimmed V and J ends, which lost 5 bases and 5 bases, there was a span of 16 bases. The CDR3 spans 15 residues. Germline V gene sequence: CDR1 LNHNV, CDR2 YYDKDF (reference sequence). The CDR3 sequence: CATSVTRDPDNEQFF. The DNA for the CDR3 is TGTGCCACCAGCGTAACCAGGGATCCGGACAATGAGCAGTTCTTC.

The chain has TRBV6-1 and TRBJ2-3, with D hard to call. Trimming stripped 1 base from V and 2 bases from J, with 16 bases between. The germline gives CDR1 MNHNS, CDR2 SASEGT. CDR3 length: 17 residues. The CDR3 loop is CASSEVVSWGFTDTQYF. For the CDR3, the DNA is TGTGCCAGCAGTGAAGTTGTCAGCTGGGGATTCACAGATACGCAGTATTTT.

The CDR3: CASSQDSSGSSYNEQFF. CDR3 nucleotides: TGTGCCAGCAGCCAAGATTCTAGCGGGAGCTCCTACAATGAGCAGTTCTTC. The rearrangement links TRBV4-2 to TRBJ2-1; 10 bases agree with TRBD2. Germline-derived CDR1 and CDR2 are LGHNA and YNFKEQ. After removal of 0 bases from V and 0 bases from J, the junction contained 2 bases not matched to a gene. This CDR3 is built from 17 residues.

This chain links TRBV15 with TRBJ2-7; TRBD1 agrees at 11 bases. Germline-derived CDR1 and CDR2 are LNHNV and YYDKDF (reference sequence). Trimming cost V 0 bases and J 6 bases; bases outside gene matches: 7. The CDR3 runs to 16 residues. CDR3 protein: CATSRDRAGTGGEQYF. The CDR3 DNA reads as TGTGCCACCAGCAGAGATCGAGCAGGGACAGGGGGCGAGCAGTACTTC.

This sequence joins TRBV11-2 and TRBJ2-3; D is ambiguous. Germline V lookup: CDR1 SGHAT, CDR2 FQNNGV. Trimming removed 1 base from V and 4 bases from J, with 15 bases in between. The CDR3 is made up of 16 amino acids. CDR3 DNA sequence: TGTGCCAGCAGCTTAGGGCTAGGGCTTGCGGCAGATACGCAGTATTTT. It yields the protein CASSLGLGLAADTQYF.

The chain has TRBV7-9 and TRBJ2-1, with 8 bases matching TRBD1. V lost 6 bases and J lost 4; bases outside the gene matches: 11. The length of the CDR3 is 16 residues. Per the germline V gene, CDR1 is SEHNR and CDR2 is FQNEAQ (reference sequence). DNA for the CDR3: TGTGCCAGCAGTTTTACCGGGACAGGAGGATACAATGAGCAGTTCTTC. Amino acid sequence: CASSFTGTGGYNEQFF.

This clone has just one count. The chain has TRBV10-1 and TRBJ1-1; D call uncertain. V was cut by 5 bases and J by 1 base, with 8 bases left in between. This CDR3 is 13 amino acids long. Germline assignment: CDR1 WNHNN and CDR2 SYGVQD (reference sequence). The CDR3 DNA reads as TGCGCCAGCAGTCAGCTTCCGAACACTGAAGCTTTCTTT. This gives the protein CASSQLPNTEAFF.

V usage is TRBV7-9 and J usage is TRBJ1-1, with D possibly TRBD1 on 6 matching bases. CDR3 length equals 13 residues. Germline-derived CDR1 and CDR2 are SEHNR and FQNEAQ (reference sequence). Between the trimmed V and J ends, which lost 3 bases and 5 bases, there was a span of 10 bases. The CDR3 DNA follows: TGTGCCAGCAGCTTGGGGGCGGGGACTGAAGCTTTCTTT. This gives the protein CASSLGAGTEAFF.

The J gene is TRBJ2-7, the V gene TRBV27, with D tentatively TRBD2 (6 bases). Per the germline V gene, CDR1 is MNHEY and CDR2 is SMNVEV (reference sequence). V lost 2 bases and J lost 4, with 12 bases in between. This CDR3 comprises 14 residues. CDR3 region: CASSLGGRRYEQYF. CDR3 in DNA: TGTGCCAGCAGTTTAGGGGGGAGAAGGTACGAGCAGTACTTC.

This clone has more than one count but fewer than ten. V gene TRBV4-2 combines with J gene TRBJ1-6, with D perhaps matching TRBD1 (5 bases). This CDR3 has 16 residues. From germline, CDR1 is LGHNA and CDR2 YNFKEQ. V was cut by 0 bases and J by 6 bases, with 12 bases left in between. In DNA, the CDR3 is TGTGCCAGCAGCCAAGATTACGGGACCGGTAATTCACCCCTCCACTTT. Protein sequence: CASSQDYGTGNSPLHF.

The chain recombines TRBV28 with TRBJ1-1; D perhaps matches TRBD1 (6 bases). Deletions cut 4 bases from V and 6 bases from J, with 12 bases between. The CDR3 is 13 amino acids. Germline values: CDR1 MDHEN, CDR2 SYDVKM. DNA for the CDR3: TGTGCCAGCAGTTACAGGGTACGGGCTGAAGCTTTCTTT. Encoded protein: CASSYRVRAEAFF.

The rearrangement uses TRBV7-9 and TRBJ2-1, with 10 bases fitting TRBD2. The V gene end was trimmed by 5 bases and the J gene end by 5 bases; junction bases not matched to a gene: 0. Germline loops: CDR1 SEHNR, CDR2 FQNEAQ (reference sequence). This CDR3 has 13 residues. The CDR3: CASSGLADNEQFF. DNA of the CDR3: TGTGCCAGCAGCGGACTAGCGGACAATGAGCAGTTCTTC.

The gene calls are TRBV11-2 and TRBJ1-1; D might be TRBD1 (5 bases). The V end lost 5 bases, the J end lost 0 bases, and 19 bases lay between the germline ends. Germline V gene sequence: CDR1 SGHAT, CDR2 FQNNGV. This CDR3 contains 17 residues. CDR3: CASSENPGQGMNTEAFF. The CDR3 DNA reads as TGTGCCAGCAGCGAAAACCCTGGGCAGGGCATGAACACTGAAGCTTTCTTT.

This chain uses TRBV13 with TRBJ2-2; D not certain. The length of the CDR3 is 15 residues. Germline V gene sequence: CDR1 PRHDT, CDR2 FYEKMQ (reference sequence). Trimming removed 2 bases at V and 1 base at J, with 8 bases between. The CDR3 loop reads CASSLPTENTGELFF. In DNA form, the CDR3 reads TGTGCCAGCAGCTTACCCACAGAGAACACCGGGGAGCTGTTTTTT.

The count of this clone is one. This chain uses TRBV5-1 with TRBJ1-2; 7 nucleotides line up with TRBD1. Per germline, CDR1 SGHRS and CDR2 YFSETQ. The CDR3 has 14 amino acids. The ends lost 5 bases at V and 3 bases at J; junction bases unmatched: 7. This CDR3 is CASRQWTGDYGYTF. CDR3 sequence (DNA): TGCGCCAGCAGACAATGGACAGGAGACTATGGCTACACCTTC.

CDR3 DNA sequence: TGTGCCAGCAGTGTCGGGGGGGTGAACACTGAAGCTTTCTTT. It is translated as CASSVGGVNTEAFF. The chain carries TRBV28 and TRBJ1-1; weak D call: TRBD1 (5 bases). Germline-derived CDR1 and CDR2 are MDHEN and SYDVKM. The CDR3 totals 14 residues. The germline V and J ends were trimmed by 5 bases and 0 bases, with 10 bases remaining between them.

The gene calls are TRBV7-3 and TRBJ2-5; 7 nucleotides align to TRBD2. The J segment lost 5 bases and the V segment lost 2 bases, leaving 8 bases of the junction unmatched. The CDR3 extends over 15 amino acids. Germline V gene lookup returns CDR1 SGHTA and CDR2 FQGTGA. CDR3 protein: CASSLSGTGGETQYF. For the CDR3, the DNA is TGTGCCAGCAGCTTATCCGGCACCGGGGGGGAGACCCAGTACTTC.

The genes are TRBV7-2 and TRBJ1-4; the D gene is possibly TRBD1 (5 bases). The V end lost 5 bases, the J end lost 0 bases, and 10 bases lay between the germline ends. The germline V gene has CDR1 SGHTA and CDR2 FQGNSA. The CDR3 is 15 amino acids. CDR3 sequence: CASSDRGATNEKLFF. DNA of the CDR3: TGTGCCAGCAGCGACCGGGGGGCAACTAATGAAAAACTGTTTTTT.

This clone was picked up one time. J is TRBJ1-5 and V is TRBV6-5; D is unclear. CDR3 size: 11 residues. CDR1 is MNHEY, CDR2 SVGAGI, per germline. V dropped 5 bases and J dropped 5 bases, with 4 bases sitting between them. CDR3: CASSEYQPQHF. The DNA of the CDR3 is TGTGCCAGCAGTGAATATCAGCCCCAGCATTTT.

The chain has TRBV6-6 and TRBJ1-4; no clear D gene. From germline, CDR1 is MNHNY and CDR2 SVGAGI (reference sequence). V was shortened by 6 bases and J by 3 bases, with 11 bases between the two germline ends. The CDR3 is 14 residues long. The CDR3: CASSRASSNEKLFF. In DNA form, the CDR3 reads TGTGCCAGCAGCCGCGCGAGCTCTAATGAAAAACTGTTTTTT.

The J gene is TRBJ1-1, the V gene TRBV14; D gene ambiguous. V was trimmed by 4 bases and J by 1 base, leaving 7 bases between them. Germline V gene lookup returns CDR1 SGHDN and CDR2 FVKESK. There are 13 residues in the CDR3. CDR3 sequence (DNA): TGTGCCAGCAGCCGCAACCCGAACACTGAAGCTTTCTTT. As protein: CASSRNPNTEAFF.

The chain uses TRBV7-2 and TRBJ1-2; D remains unclear. Germline V lookup: CDR1 SGHTA, CDR2 FQGNSA. V was trimmed by 3 bases and J by 1 base, leaving 6 bases between them. The CDR3 has 13 residues. The CDR3 loop reads CASSLTINYGYTF. For the CDR3, the DNA is TGTGCCAGCAGCTTGACAATTAACTATGGCTACACCTTC.

V usage is TRBV6-5 and J usage is TRBJ1-4; D remains ambiguous. Germline lookup yields CDR1 MNHEY and CDR2 SVGAGI. The ends were cut back, 2 bases at V and 0 bases at J, with 10 bases in the middle. The CDR3 length is 16 residues. The CDR3 sequence is CASSYTPTATNEKLFF. The CDR3 coding sequence is TGTGCCAGCAGTTACACCCCAACCGCAACTAATGAAAAACTGTTTTTT.

Turning to this clone: Within the sample, other DNA sequences also encode this same CDR3. This chain connects TRBV6-5 to TRBJ1-5; no clear D. Germline V gene sequence: CDR1 MNHEY, CDR2 SVGAGI. CDR3 length equals 13 residues. V lost 5 bases to trimming and J lost 0 bases, with 5 bases between them. The CDR3 DNA sequence: TGTGCCAGCAGTCCTTATAGCAATCAGCCCCAGCATTTT. Translating it yields CASSPYSNQPQHF.